These 2 T cell receptor beta chains were all obtained from the same sample, sequenced in a study of blood T cells in healthy people across ages. Combining a sample-barcoded 5' primer with a J-beta primer mix, a second PCR ran for roughly 7 to 11 cycles. TCRdb re-called the 5' RACE reads through MiXCR, storing one row per CDR3 protein. The repertoire holds roughly 1 million distinct CDR3 sequences, with around 25% as singletons. These records were also assigned to another study, of T cells of mothers and their children.

Sequencing input: blood. The receptor source for this set is a girl aged 2-9 years in good health.

The chain carries TRBV7-9 and TRBJ2-7; 8 nucleotides line up with TRBD1. CDR3 length: 13 residues. The germline V gene encodes CDR1 SEHNR and CDR2 FQNEAQ (reference sequence). V dropped 4 bases and J dropped 5; count of bases not matched to a gene: 4. The CDR3 spells CASSSEDRDEQYF. The CDR3 region has the DNA TGTGCCAGCAGCTCAGAGGACAGGGACGAGCAGTACTTC. The full variable domain, in which reference TRBV7-9 and TRBJ2-7 provide the parts outside the CDR3, is DTGVSQNPRHKITKRGQNVTFRCDPISEHNRLYWYRQTLGQGPEFLTYFQNEAQLEKSRLLSDRFSAERPKGSFSTLEIQRTEQGDSAMYLCASSSEDRDEQYFGPGTRLTVT.

For the CDR3, the DNA is TGTGCCAGCAGCCAAGGGCGGGGCGGCGATGAGCAGTTCTTC. This sequence encodes CASSQGRGGDEQFF. The chain links TRBV14 to TRBJ2-1, with D maybe TRBD2 (6 bases). Per the germline V gene, CDR1 is SGHDN and CDR2 is FVKESK. V gave up 1 base and J gave up 8 bases, with 12 bases separating them. This CDR3 has 14 amino acids.